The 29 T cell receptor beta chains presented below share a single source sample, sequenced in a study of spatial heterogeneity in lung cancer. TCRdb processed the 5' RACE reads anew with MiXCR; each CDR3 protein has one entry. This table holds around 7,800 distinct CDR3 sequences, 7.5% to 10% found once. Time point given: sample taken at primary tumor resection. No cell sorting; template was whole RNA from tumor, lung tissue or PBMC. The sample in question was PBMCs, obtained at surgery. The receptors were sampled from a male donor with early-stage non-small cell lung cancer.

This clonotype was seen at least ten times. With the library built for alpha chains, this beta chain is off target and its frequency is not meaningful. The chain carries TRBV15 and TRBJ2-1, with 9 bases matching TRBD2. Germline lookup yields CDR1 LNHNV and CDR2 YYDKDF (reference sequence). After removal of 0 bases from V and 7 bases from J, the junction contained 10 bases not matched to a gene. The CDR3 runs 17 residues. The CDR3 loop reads CATSRDSGGRARNEQFF. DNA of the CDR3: TGTGCCACCAGCAGAGATTCGGGCGGGAGGGCGCGAAATGAGCAGTTCTTC. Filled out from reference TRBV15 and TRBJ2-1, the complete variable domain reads DAMVIQNPRYQVTQFGKPVTLSCSQTLNHNVMYWYQQKSSQAPKLLFHYYDKDFNNEADTPDNFQSRRPNTSFCFLDIRSPGLGDTAMYLCATSRDSGGRARNEQFFGPGTRLTVL.

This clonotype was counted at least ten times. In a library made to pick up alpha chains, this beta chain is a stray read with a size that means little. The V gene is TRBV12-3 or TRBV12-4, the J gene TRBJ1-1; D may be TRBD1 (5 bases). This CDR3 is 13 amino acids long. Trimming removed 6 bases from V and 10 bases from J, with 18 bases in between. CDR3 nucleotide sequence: TGTGCCAGCAGAGGGGATTCGGGTCTTAGAGCTTTCTTT. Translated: CASRGDSGLRAFF.

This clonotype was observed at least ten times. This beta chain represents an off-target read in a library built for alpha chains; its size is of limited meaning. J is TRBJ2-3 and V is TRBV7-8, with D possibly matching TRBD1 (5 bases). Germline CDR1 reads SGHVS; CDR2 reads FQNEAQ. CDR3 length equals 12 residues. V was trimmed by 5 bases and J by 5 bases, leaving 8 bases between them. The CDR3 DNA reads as TGTGCCAGCAGCAGACAGCTAGATACGCAGTATTTT. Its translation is CASSRQLDTQYF.

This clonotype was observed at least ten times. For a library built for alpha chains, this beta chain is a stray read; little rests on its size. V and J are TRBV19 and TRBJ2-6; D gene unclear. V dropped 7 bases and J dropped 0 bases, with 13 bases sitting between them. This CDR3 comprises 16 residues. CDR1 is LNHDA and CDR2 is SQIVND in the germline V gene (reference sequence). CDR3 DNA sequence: TGTGCCAGTACTCGCGTGATTACCTCTGGGGCCAACGTCCTGACTTTC. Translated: CASTRVITSGANVLTF. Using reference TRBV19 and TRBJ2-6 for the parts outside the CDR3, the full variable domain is DGGITQSPKYLFRKEGQNVTLSCEQNLNHDAMYWYRQDPGQGLRLIYYSQIVNDFQKGDIAEGYSVSREKKESFPLTVTSAQKNPTAFYLCASTRVITSGANVLTFGAGSRLTVL.

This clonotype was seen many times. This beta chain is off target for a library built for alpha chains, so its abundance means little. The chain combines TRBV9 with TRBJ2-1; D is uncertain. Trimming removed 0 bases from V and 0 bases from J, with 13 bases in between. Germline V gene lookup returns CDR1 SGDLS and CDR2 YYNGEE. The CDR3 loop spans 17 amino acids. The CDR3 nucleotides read TGTGCCAGCAGCGTAGGTAGACTTCCGCACTCCTACAATGAGCAGTTCTTC. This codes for CASSVGRLPHSYNEQFF.

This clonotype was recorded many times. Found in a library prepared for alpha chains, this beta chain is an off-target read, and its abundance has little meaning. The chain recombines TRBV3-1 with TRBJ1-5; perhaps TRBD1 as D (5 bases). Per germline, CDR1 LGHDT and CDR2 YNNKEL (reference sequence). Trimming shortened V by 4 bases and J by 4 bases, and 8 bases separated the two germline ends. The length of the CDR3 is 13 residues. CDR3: CASSPPGNQPQHF. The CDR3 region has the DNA TGTGCCAGCAGCCCTCCAGGGAATCAGCCCCAGCATTTT.

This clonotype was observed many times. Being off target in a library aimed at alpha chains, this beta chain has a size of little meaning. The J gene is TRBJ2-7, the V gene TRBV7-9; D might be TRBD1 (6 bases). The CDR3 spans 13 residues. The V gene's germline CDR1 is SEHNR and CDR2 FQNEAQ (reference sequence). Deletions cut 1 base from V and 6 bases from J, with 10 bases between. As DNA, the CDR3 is TGTGCCAGCAGCTTAGAGCAGGGGACCGAGCAGTACTTC. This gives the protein CASSLEQGTEQYF.

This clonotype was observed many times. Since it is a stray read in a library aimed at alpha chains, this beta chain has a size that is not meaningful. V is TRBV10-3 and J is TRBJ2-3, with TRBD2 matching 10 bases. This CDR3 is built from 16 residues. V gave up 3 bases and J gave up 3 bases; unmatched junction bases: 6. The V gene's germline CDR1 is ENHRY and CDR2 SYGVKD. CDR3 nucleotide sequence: TGTGCCATCAGTGAATTGGCTAGCGGGAGAACAGATACGCAGTATTTT. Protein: CAISELASGRTDTQYF.

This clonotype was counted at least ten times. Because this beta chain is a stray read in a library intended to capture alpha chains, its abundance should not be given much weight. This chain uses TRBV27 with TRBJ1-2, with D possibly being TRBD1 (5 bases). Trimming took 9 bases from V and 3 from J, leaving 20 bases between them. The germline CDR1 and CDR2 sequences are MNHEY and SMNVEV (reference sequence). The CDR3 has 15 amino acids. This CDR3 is CARPTPLGDDYGYTF. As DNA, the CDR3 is TGTGCCAGACCGACCCCCTTAGGGGATGACTATGGCTACACCTTC.

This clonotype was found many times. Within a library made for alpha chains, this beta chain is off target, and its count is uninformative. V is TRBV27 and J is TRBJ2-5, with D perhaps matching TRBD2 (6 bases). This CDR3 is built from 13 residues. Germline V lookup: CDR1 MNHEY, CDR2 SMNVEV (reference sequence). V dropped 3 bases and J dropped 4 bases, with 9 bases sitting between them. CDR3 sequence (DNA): TGTGCCAGCAGTTTGGAGGGGTCAGAGACCCAGTACTTC. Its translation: CASSLEGSETQYF.

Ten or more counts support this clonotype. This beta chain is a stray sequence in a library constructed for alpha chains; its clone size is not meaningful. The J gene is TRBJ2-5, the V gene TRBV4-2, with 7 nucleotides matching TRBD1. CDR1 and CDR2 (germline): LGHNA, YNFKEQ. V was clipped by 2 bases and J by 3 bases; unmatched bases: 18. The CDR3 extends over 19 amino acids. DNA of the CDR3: TGTGCCAGCAGCCAATTGGAGAGGGGGCGCGGACAAGACGAAGAGACCCAGTACTTC. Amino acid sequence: CASSQLERGRGQDEETQYF.

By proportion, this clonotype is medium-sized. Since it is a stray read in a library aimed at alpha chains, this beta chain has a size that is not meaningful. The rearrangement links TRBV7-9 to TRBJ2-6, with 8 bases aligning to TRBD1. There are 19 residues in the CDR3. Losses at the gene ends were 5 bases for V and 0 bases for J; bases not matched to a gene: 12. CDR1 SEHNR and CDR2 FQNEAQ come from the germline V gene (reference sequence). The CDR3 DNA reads TGTGCCAGCAGCCCCGGACAGGGAAAAACGCTCTCTGGGGCCAACGTCCTGACTTTC. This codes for CASSPGQGKTLSGANVLTF.

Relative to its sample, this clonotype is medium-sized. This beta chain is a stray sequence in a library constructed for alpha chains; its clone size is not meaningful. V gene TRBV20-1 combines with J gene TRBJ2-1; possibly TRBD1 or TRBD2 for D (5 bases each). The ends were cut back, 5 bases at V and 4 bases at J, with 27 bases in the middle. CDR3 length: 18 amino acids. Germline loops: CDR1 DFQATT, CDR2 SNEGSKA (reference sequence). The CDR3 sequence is CSADAPRGAVRYYNEQFF. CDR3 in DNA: TGCAGTGCTGATGCCCCGAGAGGGGCGGTACGATATTACAATGAGCAGTTCTTC.

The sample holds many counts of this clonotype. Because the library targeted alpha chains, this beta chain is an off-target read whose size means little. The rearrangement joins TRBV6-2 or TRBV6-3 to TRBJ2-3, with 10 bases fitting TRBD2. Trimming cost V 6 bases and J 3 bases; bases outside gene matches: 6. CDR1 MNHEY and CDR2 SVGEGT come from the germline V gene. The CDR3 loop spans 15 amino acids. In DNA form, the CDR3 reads TGTGCCAGCAGCAGCCTAGCGGGAGCAACAGATACGCAGTATTTT. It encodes CASSSLAGATDTQYF.

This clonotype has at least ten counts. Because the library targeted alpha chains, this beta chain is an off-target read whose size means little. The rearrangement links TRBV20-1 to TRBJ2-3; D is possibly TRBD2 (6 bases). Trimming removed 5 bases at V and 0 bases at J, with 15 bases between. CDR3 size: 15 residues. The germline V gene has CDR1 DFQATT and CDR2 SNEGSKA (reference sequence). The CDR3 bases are TGCAGTGCTCCGGAGGGCGGGACTAGCACAGATACGCAGTATTTT. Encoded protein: CSAPEGGTSTDTQYF.

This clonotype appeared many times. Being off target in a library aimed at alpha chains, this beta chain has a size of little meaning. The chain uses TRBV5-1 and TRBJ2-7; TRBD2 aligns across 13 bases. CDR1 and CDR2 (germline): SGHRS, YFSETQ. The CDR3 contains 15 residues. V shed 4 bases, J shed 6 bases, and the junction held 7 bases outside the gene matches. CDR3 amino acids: CASSPRTSGRPEQYF. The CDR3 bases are TGCGCCAGCAGCCCTAGGACTAGCGGGAGACCCGAGCAGTACTTC.

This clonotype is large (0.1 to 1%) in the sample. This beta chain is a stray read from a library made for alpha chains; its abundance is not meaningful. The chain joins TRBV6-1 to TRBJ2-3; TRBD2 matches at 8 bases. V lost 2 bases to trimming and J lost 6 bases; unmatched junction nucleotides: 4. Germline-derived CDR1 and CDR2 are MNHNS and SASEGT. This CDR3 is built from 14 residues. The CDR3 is CASSEREGPDTQYF. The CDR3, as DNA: TGTGCCAGCAGTGAACGGGAGGGTCCGGATACGCAGTATTTT.

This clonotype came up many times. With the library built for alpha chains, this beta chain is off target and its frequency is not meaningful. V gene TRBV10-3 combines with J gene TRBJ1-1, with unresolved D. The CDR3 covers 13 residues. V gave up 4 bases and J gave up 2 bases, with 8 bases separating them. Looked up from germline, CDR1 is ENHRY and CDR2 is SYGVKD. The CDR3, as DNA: TGTGCCATCAGTGCGGGGAGAAACACTGAAGCTTTCTTT. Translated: CAISAGRNTEAFF.

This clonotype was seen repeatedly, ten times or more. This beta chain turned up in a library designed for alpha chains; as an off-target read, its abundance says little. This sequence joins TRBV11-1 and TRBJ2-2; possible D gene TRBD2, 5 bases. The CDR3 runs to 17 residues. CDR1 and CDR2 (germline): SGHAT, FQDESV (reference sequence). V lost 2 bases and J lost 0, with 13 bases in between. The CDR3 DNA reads TGTGCCAGCAGCTTATATCTGGATAGCGCGAACACCGGGGAGCTGTTTTTT. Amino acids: CASSLYLDSANTGELFF.

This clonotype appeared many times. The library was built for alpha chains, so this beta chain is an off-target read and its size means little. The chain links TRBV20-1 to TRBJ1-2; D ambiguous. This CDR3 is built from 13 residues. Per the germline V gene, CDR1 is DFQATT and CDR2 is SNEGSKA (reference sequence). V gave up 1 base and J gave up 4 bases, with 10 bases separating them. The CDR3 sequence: CSARVPVSYGYTF. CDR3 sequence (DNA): TGCAGTGCTAGAGTACCGGTTTCCTATGGCTACACCTTC.

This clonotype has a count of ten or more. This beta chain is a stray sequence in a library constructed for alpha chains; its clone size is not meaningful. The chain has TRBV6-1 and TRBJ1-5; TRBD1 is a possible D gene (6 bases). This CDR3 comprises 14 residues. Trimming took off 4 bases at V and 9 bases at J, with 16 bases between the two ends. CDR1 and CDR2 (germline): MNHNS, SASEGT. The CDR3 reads CASSVTGPEGPQHF. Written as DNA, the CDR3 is TGTGCCAGCAGTGTTACAGGGCCCGAAGGGCCCCAGCATTTT.

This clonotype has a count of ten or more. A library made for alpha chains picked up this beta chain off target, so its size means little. The CDR3 sequence: CASSQGLLYEQYF. DNA of the CDR3: TGCGCCAGCAGCCAAGGACTCCTCTACGAGCAGTACTTC. V and J are TRBV4-3 and TRBJ2-7; D remains ambiguous. The CDR3 contains 13 residues. From germline, CDR1 is LGHNA and CDR2 YSLEER. Trimming cost V 1 base and J 3 bases, with 7 bases left between them.

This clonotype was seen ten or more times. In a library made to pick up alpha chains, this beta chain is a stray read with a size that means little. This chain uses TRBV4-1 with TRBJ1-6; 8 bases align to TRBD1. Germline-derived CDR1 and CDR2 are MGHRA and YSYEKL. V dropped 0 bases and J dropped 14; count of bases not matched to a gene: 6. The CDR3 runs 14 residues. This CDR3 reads CASSQEGQGSSLHF. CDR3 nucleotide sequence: TGCGCCAGCAGCCAAGAAGGACAGGGATCATCCCTCCACTTT.

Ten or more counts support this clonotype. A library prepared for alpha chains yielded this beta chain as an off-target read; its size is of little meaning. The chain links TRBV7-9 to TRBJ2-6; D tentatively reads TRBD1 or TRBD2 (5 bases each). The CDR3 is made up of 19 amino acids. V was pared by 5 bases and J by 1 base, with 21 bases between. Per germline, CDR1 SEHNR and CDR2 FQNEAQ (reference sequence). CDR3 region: CASSPGGWDPTSGANVLTF. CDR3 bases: TGTGCCAGCAGCCCAGGCGGTTGGGACCCCACTTCTGGGGCCAACGTCCTGACTTTC.

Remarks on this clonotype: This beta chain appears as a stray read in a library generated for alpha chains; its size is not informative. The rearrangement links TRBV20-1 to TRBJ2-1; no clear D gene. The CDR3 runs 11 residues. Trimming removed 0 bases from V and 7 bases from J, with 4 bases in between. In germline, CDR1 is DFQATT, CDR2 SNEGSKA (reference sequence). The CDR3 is CSARDPNEQFF. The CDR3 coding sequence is TGCAGTGCTAGAGATCCGAATGAGCAGTTCTTC.

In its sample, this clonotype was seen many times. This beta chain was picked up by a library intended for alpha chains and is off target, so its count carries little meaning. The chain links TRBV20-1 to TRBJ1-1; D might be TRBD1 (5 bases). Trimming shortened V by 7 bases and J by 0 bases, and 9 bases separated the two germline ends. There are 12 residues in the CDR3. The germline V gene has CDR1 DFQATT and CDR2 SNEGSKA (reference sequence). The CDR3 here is CSVRGMNTEAFF. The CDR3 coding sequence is TGCAGTGTACGGGGGATGAACACTGAAGCTTTCTTT.

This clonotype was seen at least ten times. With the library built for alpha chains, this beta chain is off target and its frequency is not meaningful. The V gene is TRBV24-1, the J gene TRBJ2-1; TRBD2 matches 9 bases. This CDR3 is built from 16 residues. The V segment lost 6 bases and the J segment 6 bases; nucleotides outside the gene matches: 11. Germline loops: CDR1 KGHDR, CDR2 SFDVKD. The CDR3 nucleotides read TGTGCCACCAGTTCGGGGTCCGCGGGAGGGCCCAATGAGCAGTTCTTC. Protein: CATSSGSAGGPNEQFF.

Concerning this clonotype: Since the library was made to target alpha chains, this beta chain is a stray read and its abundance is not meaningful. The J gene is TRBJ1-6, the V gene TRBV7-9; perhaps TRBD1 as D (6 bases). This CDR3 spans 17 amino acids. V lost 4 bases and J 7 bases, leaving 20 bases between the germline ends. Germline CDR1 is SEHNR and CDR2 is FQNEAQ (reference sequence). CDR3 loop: CASSSHDWQGSNSPLHF. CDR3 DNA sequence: TGTGCCAGCAGCTCCCACGATTGGCAGGGGAGCAATTCACCCCTCCACTTT.

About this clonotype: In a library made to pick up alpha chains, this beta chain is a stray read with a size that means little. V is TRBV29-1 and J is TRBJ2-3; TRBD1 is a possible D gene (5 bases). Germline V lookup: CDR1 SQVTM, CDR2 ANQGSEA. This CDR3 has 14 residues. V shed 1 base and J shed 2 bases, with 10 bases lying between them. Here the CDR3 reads CSVEGVGATDTQYF. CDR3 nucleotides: TGCAGCGTTGAAGGGGTTGGGGCCACAGATACGCAGTATTTT.